The entry below describes one T cell receptor (beta chain). V lost 0 bases to trimming and J lost 6 bases, with 15 bases between them. The CDR3 is 15 amino acids. Germline V gene lookup returns CDR1 SGHRS and CDR2 YFSETQ. Authors' data handling: Quantification of nucleated cells was approximated via reference gene primer amplification. Generated by immunoSEQ multiplex PCR, the TCRdb table keeps only in-frame clones and is missing some. For V, J and clone size, that table is used; D and trimming come from the DNA. The table records about 330,000 clones, roughly 90% of them present only once. This specimen comes from a study of blood T cell repertoires in COVID-19. It was during active infection that Seattle patients were enrolled and then longitudinally followed.

The chain joins TRBV5-1 to TRBJ1-2, with a weak D call TRBD1 (6 bases). This TCR derives from a man aged 25 to 45 with COVID-19, enrolled during active disease. Sequenced sample: peripheral blood. CDR3 in DNA: TGCGCCAGCAGCTTGGGGGATGACAGGTTCGATGGCTACACCTTC. This encodes CASSLGDDRFDGYTF.